These 14 T cell receptor beta chains came from one sample sequenced in a study of control samples from healthy donors and cancer patients. TCRdb's table, derived via immunoSEQ multiplex PCR, lists solely in-frame clones and lacks some. The table lists roughly 76,000 clones, approximately 94% of them singletons. Sequenced: PBMCs. These receptors came from a woman between 35 and 50 years old with lung cancer.

This chain connects TRBV10-3 to TRBJ1-1; D not resolved. V shed 4 bases and J shed 2 bases, with 14 bases lying between them. Germline V gene sequence: CDR1 ENHRY, CDR2 SYGVKD. The CDR3 spans 15 residues. CDR3 coding DNA: TGTGCCATCAGTGGGCTGAAGGGCCGTAACACTGAAGCTTTCTTT. Its translation is CAISGLKGRNTEAFF.

The chain carries TRBV6-1 and TRBJ1-6; no reliable D call. Between the trimmed V and J ends, which lost 2 bases and 2 bases, there was a span of 7 bases. Germline V gene sequence: CDR1 MNHNS, CDR2 SASEGT. There are 15 residues in the CDR3. The CDR3 region has the DNA TGTGCCAGCAGTGAATCCCGGGCCTATAATTCACCCCTCCACTTT. It translates to CASSESRAYNSPLHF.

This sequence joins TRBV4-2 and TRBJ2-5; the match to TRBD2 covers 12 bases. V lost 1 base, J lost 5 bases, and 2 bases stayed unmatched. The CDR3 consists of 15 residues. Germline-derived CDR1 and CDR2 are LGHNA and YNFKEQ. The CDR3 spells CASSQASGGAETQYF. The CDR3 DNA is TGTGCCAGCAGCCAAGCTAGCGGGGGGGCCGAGACCCAGTACTTC.

J is TRBJ2-3 and V is TRBV9; D tentatively fits TRBD1 or TRBD2 (7 bases each). In germline, CDR1 is SGDLS, CDR2 YYNGEE. The V gene lost 3 bases and the J gene lost 2 bases, with 19 bases spanning the gap. The CDR3 covers 17 residues. CDR3 sequence: CASSAPRGGLFTDTQYF. CDR3 DNA sequence: TGTGCCAGCAGCGCCCCCAGGGGGGGGCTTTTCACAGATACGCAGTATTTT.

This chain joins TRBV4-1 and TRBJ1-6; TRBD1 agrees at 9 bases. Losses at the gene ends were 0 bases for V and 6 bases for J; bases not matched to a gene: 3. CDR1 and CDR2 from the germline V gene are MGHRA and YSYEKL. CDR3 size: 16 residues. CDR3 in amino acids: CASSQDTGQGNSPLHF. CDR3 nucleotide sequence: TGCGCCAGCAGCCAAGATACGGGACAGGGTAATTCACCCCTCCACTTT.

The chain combines TRBV11-2 with TRBJ1-3; possible D gene TRBD1, 5 bases. V lost 3 bases and J 5 bases, leaving 11 bases between the germline ends. The CDR3 is 14 amino acids. Germline V gene sequence: CDR1 SGHAT, CDR2 FQNNGV. This CDR3 reads CASSFPGHRNTIYF. The CDR3 bases are TGTGCCAGCAGCTTTCCGGGGCATCGAAACACCATATATTTT.

This chain joins TRBV5-1 and TRBJ1-1; no clear D. The CDR3 has 15 residues. Germline CDR1 is SGHRS and CDR2 is YFSETQ. Trimming removed 0 bases at V and 4 bases at J, with 13 bases between. CDR3 sequence reads: CASSLVGTRGTEAFF. The CDR3 region has the DNA TGCGCCAGCAGCTTGGTGGGCACCCGGGGCACTGAAGCTTTCTTT.

This sequence joins TRBV10-3 and TRBJ1-2, with D possibly matching TRBD1 (6 bases). CDR1 and CDR2 from the germline V gene are ENHRY and SYGVKD. V was clipped by 6 bases and J by 4 bases, with 21 bases between them. The CDR3 runs to 16 residues. CDR3 in amino acids: CAIRRTQGRIVYGYTF. The CDR3 DNA sequence: TGTGCCATCAGGCGGACTCAGGGGCGAATTGTCTATGGCTACACCTTC.

V and J are TRBV27 and TRBJ2-7; unclear D gene. The V and J ends lost 2 bases and 0 bases respectively, with 5 bases between them. Per germline, CDR1 MNHEY and CDR2 SMNVEV (reference sequence). The CDR3 runs to 13 residues. The CDR3 spells CASSLQSSYEQYF. The CDR3 DNA is TGTGCCAGCAGTTTACAGAGCTCCTACGAGCAGTACTTC.

For the CDR3, the DNA is TGTGCCTGGAAACCAGAGTTAGTATCCCACGAGCAGTACTTC. This gives the protein CAWKPELVSHEQYF. This chain connects TRBV30 to TRBJ2-7; D ambiguous. V was clipped by 4 bases and J by 5 bases, with 18 bases between them. In germline, CDR1 is GTSNPN, CDR2 SVGIG (reference sequence). This CDR3 contains 14 residues.

V gene TRBV24-1 combines with J gene TRBJ2-3, with D maybe TRBD2 (5 bases). Per the germline V gene, CDR1 is KGHDR and CDR2 is SFDVKD. This CDR3 is 15 amino acids long. Trimming took 5 bases from V and 0 from J, leaving 11 bases between them. This CDR3 is CATSAGYSSTDTQYF. The CDR3 bases are TGTGCCACCAGTGCGGGGTACAGTAGCACAGATACGCAGTATTTT.

This chain connects TRBV9 to TRBJ2-5; 7 positions agree with TRBD1. V was clipped by 4 bases and J by 2 bases; unmatched bases: 5. CDR3 length: 14 residues. Germline CDR1 SGDLS, CDR2 YYNGEE. The CDR3 protein is CASSYRDRQETQYF. CDR3 nucleotides: TGTGCCAGCAGCTACCGGGACAGACAAGAGACCCAGTACTTC.

The V and J genes are TRBV9 and TRBJ1-1; D is undetermined. Germline CDR1 is SGDLS and CDR2 is YYNGEE. V lost 0 bases and J lost 7, with 16 bases in between. The CDR3 has 15 residues. DNA for the CDR3: TGTGCCAGCAGCGTAGAGGCGAGTGTCACGGTTGAAGCTTTCTTT. This gives the protein CASSVEASVTVEAFF.

The gene calls are TRBV7-8 and TRBJ1-2; TRBD1 might be the D (6 bases). Germline V lookup: CDR1 SGHVS, CDR2 FQNEAQ. The length of the CDR3 is 14 residues. The V end lost 2 bases, the J end lost 3 bases, and 10 bases lay between the germline ends. CDR3 in DNA: TGTGCCAGCAGCTTACGGGGGGCCGACTATGGCTACACCTTC. It translates to CASSLRGADYGYTF.